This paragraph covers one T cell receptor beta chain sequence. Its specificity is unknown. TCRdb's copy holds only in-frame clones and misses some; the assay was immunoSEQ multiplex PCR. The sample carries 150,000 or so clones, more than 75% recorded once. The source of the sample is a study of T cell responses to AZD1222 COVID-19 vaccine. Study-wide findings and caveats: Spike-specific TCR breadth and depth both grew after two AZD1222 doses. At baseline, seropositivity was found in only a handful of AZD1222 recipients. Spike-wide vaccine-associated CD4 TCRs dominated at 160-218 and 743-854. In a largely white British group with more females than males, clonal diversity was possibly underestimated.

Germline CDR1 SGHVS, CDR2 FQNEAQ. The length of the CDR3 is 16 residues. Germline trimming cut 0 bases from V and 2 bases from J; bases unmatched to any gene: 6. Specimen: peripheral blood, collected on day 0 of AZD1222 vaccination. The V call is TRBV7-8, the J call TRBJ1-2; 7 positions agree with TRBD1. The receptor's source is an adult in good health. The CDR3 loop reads CASSLATGVFNYGYTF. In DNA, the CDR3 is TGTGCCAGCAGCTTAGCCACAGGGGTTTTCAACTATGGCTACACCTTC.